This T cell receptor (beta chain) was recorded in a study of beta chain features in type 1 diabetes (dated by TCRdb to 2016 to 2018). Background on the whole study: Mean age, gender distribution, total cell number and subset yield did not differ between patients and healthy donors. A total of approximately 100 million sorted cells were examined across all samples, and the number of cells per subset was strongly correlated with RNA yield. In the study, TCRB repertoires of sorted circulating CD4+ T cell subsets from recently diagnosed type 1 diabetes patients were compared with those of matched healthy donors. Whereas all 30 or so donors provided naive and central memory subsets, regulatory and stem cell-like memory subsets were isolated from just 8 patients and about eight healthy donors. The research as a whole found: In all four CD4+ subsets, TCRB CDR3 length was moderately but significantly shorter in type 1 diabetes patients. Shorter templates might be favored by PCR, yet because patient and control samples were amplified and corrected together, any such skew would affect both groups equally. Fewer insertions and more nucleotide deletions at VDJ recombination sites were observed in patients with type 1 diabetes, implying thymic rearrangement abnormalities. The naive, central memory and regulatory TCRB repertoires appeared to resemble one another more closely among patients than among healthy donors. HLA sub-analyses involved small numbers of individuals, so any influence of HLA type on TCRB rearrangement remained unresolved. Sequencing cDNA rather than genomic DNA could over-represent highly expressing activated cells, although activation and CD3 levels did not differ between groups.

A single peripheral blood draw of around 120 mL on average was collected from each donor into heparinised tubes. A BD FACSAria II was used to sort naive, central memory, regulatory and stem cell-like memory CD4+ T cells with a panel that included CD45RO, CCR7, CD25, CD127, CD95 and CD27. Purity was above 98% for every sorted population. PBMCs were isolated right away by Lymphoprep density gradient centrifugation and were stained directly, without culture. So that batch effects would be minimized, each experiment stained and sorted samples in pairs, pairing one healthy donor with one patient. The entire amount of isolated RNA was reverse transcribed using the High Capacity cDNA Reverse Transcription Kit, so the sequenced TCRB transcripts were expressed ones. Naive, central memory and regulatory T cell samples underwent deep immunoSEQ sequencing, averaging roughly 3.3 million total reads per sample. Sorted cells were lysed in RLT buffer and RNA was extracted with DNase-treated RNeasy Micro or Mini kits, depending on cell number. Each cell subset was processed on its own to prevent cross-contamination, while patient and healthy donor samples were processed together. The immunoSEQ multiplex PCR was used to amplify TCRB sequences from cDNA, yielding 87-bp fragments that span the CDR3 region. Sequencing of the amplicons was done on the Illumina HiSeq platform. The authors' pipeline ran thus. PCR bias was computationally corrected using synthetic template baselines, reads within Hamming distance 2 were collapsed, and singletons that could not be merged were discarded. Reads were aligned against IMGT so that V, D and J genes, CDR3 length and insertions or deletions at six rearrangement sites could be assigned. Within each subset, clonotype counts were normalized to sorted cell number, after which true diversity and Gini coefficients were computed with the tcR R package. The overlap coefficient, calculated on TCRB nucleotide sequences, was used to measure repertoire sharing. The immuneACCESS repertoire file appears here via TCRdb, limited to in-frame rearrangements. These files lack a portion of the clones; in checked studies, under half of the deficit traces to unresolved V genes, and the cause of the others is not known. V, J and clone size derive from that table, while D and trimming were established from the DNA sequence. Counted in this sample were some 44,000 clones; approximately 70% of them appeared once. The ten largest clones add up to around 2.1% of the sample.

This clone was counted between two and nine times. The specificity of this receptor is unknown. Nothing much larger sits one base from this clone, and base qualities are not available. Sequencing used Tregs from blood. In the paper's terms, the cell subset or site label means: regulatory CD4+ T cells. This sequence was found in a woman under 30 with type 1 diabetes.

The CDR3 reads as follows: CASSLTGNHGELFF. The sequence in DNA is TGTGCCAGCAGCTTAACGGGGAACCACGGGGAGCTGTTTTTT. The chain couples TRBV7-2 to TRBJ2-2; TRBD2 is perhaps the D gene, given 5 matching bases. The CDR3 starts with the cysteine, ends with the phenylalanine, and has 14 residues. Only the CDR3 part of the read is kept: 42 bases, read in frame from the first base. The germline V gene gives CDR1 as SGHTA and CDR2 as FQGNSA. V lost 2 bases and J lost 7 bases; the stretch between them is 11 bases long. The entire variable domain, with the stretches around the CDR3 drawn from the reference TRBV7-2 and TRBJ2-2 proteins, is GAGVSQSPSNKVTEKGKDVELRCDPISGHTALYWYRQSLGQGLEFLIYFQGNSAPDKSGLPSDRFSAERTGGSVSTLTIQRTQQEDSAVYLCASSLTGNHGELFFGEGSRLTVL.